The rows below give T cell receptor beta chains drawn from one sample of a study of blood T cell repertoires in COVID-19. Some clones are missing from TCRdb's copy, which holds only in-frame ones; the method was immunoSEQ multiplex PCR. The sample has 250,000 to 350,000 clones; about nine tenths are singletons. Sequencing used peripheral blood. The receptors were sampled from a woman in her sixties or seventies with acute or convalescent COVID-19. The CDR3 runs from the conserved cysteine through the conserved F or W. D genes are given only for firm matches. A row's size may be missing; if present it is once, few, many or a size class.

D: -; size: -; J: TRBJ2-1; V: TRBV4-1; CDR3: CASSQGQAYNEQFF; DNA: TGCGCCAGCAGCCAAGGGCAGGCCTACAATGAGCAGTTCTTC
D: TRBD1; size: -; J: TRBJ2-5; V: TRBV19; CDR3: CASSSPGQGGETQYF; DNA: TGTGCCAGTAGTTCGCCGGGACAGGGCGGGGAGACCCAGTACTTC
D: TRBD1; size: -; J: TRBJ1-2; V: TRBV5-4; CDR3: CASSLQGVDYGYTF; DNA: TGTGCCAGCAGCTTGCAGGGGGTTGACTATGGCTACACCTTC
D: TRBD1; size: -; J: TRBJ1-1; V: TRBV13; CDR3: CASSPWTGGTEAFF; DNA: TGTGCCAGCAGCCCCTGGACAGGAGGGACTGAAGCTTTCTTT
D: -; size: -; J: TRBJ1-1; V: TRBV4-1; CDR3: CASSQEGGVRGLNTEAFF; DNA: TGCGCCAGCAGCCAAGAGGGGGGGGTCCGGGGCCTTAACACTGAAGCTTTCTTT
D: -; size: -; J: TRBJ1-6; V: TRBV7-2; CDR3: CASSLAGDSSPLHF; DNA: TGTGCCAGCAGCTTAGCAGGGGATAGTTCACCCCTCCACTTT
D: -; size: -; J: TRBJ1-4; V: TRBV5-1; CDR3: CASSRSPGSTNEKLFF; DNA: TGCGCCAGCAGCCGGAGCCCTGGTTCAACTAATGAAAAACTGTTTTTT
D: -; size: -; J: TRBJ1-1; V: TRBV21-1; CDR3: CASSRDRGRLLAFF; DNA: TGTGCCAGCAGCAGGGACAGGGGGCGGTTGCTAGCTTTCTTT
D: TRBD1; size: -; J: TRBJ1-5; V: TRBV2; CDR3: CASSPDRGRQPQHF; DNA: TGTGCCAGCAGCCCCGACAGGGGAAGACAGCCCCAGCATTTT
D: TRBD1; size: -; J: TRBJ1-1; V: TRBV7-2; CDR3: CASSLAWTGGNEAFF; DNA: TGTGCCAGCAGCTTAGCCTGGACAGGGGGCAATGAAGCTTTCTTT
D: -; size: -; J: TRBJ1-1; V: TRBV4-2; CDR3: CASSPGQRNTEAFF; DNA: TGTGCCAGCAGCCCCGGACAGAGGAACACTGAAGCTTTCTTT
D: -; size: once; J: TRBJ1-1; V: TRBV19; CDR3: CASRTSGNTEAFF; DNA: TGTGCCAGTAGAACAAGCGGTAACACTGAAGCTTTCTTT
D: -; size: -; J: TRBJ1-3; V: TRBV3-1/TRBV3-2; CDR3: CASSLRRSGNTIYF; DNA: TGTGCCAGCAGCCTTCGTAGATCTGGAAACACCATATATTTT
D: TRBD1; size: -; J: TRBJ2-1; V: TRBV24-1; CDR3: CATSETGAQLSYNEQFF; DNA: TGTGCCACCAGTGAGACAGGGGCCCAACTCTCCTACAATGAGCAGTTCTTC
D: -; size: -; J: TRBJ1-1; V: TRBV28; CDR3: CASSYRAMNTEAFF; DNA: TGTGCCAGCAGTTACAGGGCGATGAACACTGAAGCTTTCTTT
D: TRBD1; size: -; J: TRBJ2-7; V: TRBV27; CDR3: CASGTASYEQYF; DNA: TGTGCCAGCGGGACAGCCTCCTACGAGCAGTACTTC
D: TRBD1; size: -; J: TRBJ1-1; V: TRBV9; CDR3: CASSAGTGGEMNTEAFF; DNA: TGTGCCAGCAGCGCCGGGACAGGGGGTGAGATGAACACTGAAGCTTTCTTT
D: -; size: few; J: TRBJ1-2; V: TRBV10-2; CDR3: CASSEPTGQKINYGYTF; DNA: TGCGCCAGCAGTGAGCCAACTGGACAGAAAATTAACTATGGCTACACCTTC
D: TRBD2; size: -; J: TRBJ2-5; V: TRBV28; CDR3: CASRFRSGGKETQYF; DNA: TGTGCCAGCAGGTTTCGCAGCGGGGGGAAGGAGACCCAGTACTTC
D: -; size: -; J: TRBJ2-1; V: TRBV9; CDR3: CASSVGTFSNEQFF; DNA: TGTGCCAGCAGCGTCGGGACTTTCTCCAATGAGCAGTTCTTC
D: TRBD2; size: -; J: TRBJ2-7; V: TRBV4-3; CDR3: CASSQVLAGLYEQYF; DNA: TGCGCCAGCAGCCAAGTACTAGCGGGACTATACGAGCAGTACTTC
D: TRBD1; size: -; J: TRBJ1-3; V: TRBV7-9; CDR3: CASSLWDRGGNTIYF; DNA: TGTGCCAGCAGCCTGTGGGACAGGGGTGGAAACACCATATATTTT